This TCR beta chain derives from a study of shared clonotypes between healthy human individuals. Germline V gene data show CDR1 as SGHTA and CDR2 as FQGNSA. The CDR3 consists of 14 residues. V lost 5 bases and J lost 2, with 13 bases in between. Healthy HIV-negative adults with no recent acute infections or vaccinations were recruited as donors. The table came from immunoSEQ multiplex PCR; TCRdb's copy has only in-frame clones and leaves some out. The table includes roughly 2.5 million clones, around nine tenths detected once. What was sequenced was naive CD4+ T cells sorted from blood. Subset denoted: CD45RA+ positively selected. The V call is TRBV7-2, the J call TRBJ2-7, with a weak D call TRBD1 (5 bases). The sequence was collected from a man between 18 and 29 years old in good health. In DNA form, the CDR3 reads TGTGCCAGCAGCGTTAGCAGGGCTACCTACGAGCAGTACTTC. Its protein product is CASSVSRATYEQYF.